Included here is one T cell receptor beta chain sequence, with context. The sample belongs to a study of blood T cell repertoires in COVID-19. About the research overall: The United States, Italy and Spain were the sources of the acute and convalescent COVID-19 samples. T cells, B-cell-depleted T cells, or PBMCs supplied cDNA or gDNA.

V was cut by 2 bases and J by 6 bases, with 13 bases left in between. The length of the CDR3 is 14 residues. Germline CDR1 SGHNT, CDR2 YYREEE (reference sequence). Patients at the Seattle site were enrolled during active infection and followed longitudinally. In the original workflow: Cell counts per sample came from amplifying reference gene primers. Data came from immunoSEQ multiplex PCR; TCRdb stores just in-frame clones and leaves some out. V and J calls and clone size are as listed in that table; D and trimming were resolved from the DNA. The sample carries about 210,000 clones, approximately 80% recorded once.

The sample comprised peripheral blood. This chain connects TRBV5-4 to TRBJ2-3; a weak D match, TRBD2 (6 bases). This receptor was identified in a woman aged 80 or over with COVID-19, enrolled during active disease. As DNA, the CDR3 is TGTGCCAGCAGCTTTCGCGGGGTAGGGGATACGCAGTATTTT. It codes for CASSFRGVGDTQYF.